This TCR beta chain stems from a study of neurological immune-mediated disorders. The CDR3 runs to 13 residues. The V end lost 3 bases, the J end lost 1 base, and 7 bases lay between the germline ends. CDR1 is SGHKS, CDR2 YYEKEE, per germline (reference sequence). From 15-18 subjects, over 170 million TCR-beta sequences were obtained in each sequencing run. TCRdb ran MiXCR on the 5' RACE reads and lists one entry per CDR3 protein. The profile shows about 79,000 distinct CDR3 sequences, about 14% of them singletons. This clonotype has ten or more counts. The sample taken for sequencing was PBMCs. J is TRBJ1-1 and V is TRBV5-5; weak D call: TRBD1 (5 bases). This receptor was identified in a woman aged 45-60 years in good health. CDR3 coding DNA: TGTGCCAGCAGCTACGACAGGAACACTGAAGCTTTCTTT. Translation: CASSYDRNTEAFF.